A single sample is the source of the 14 T cell receptor beta chains below, sequenced in a study of blood T cell repertoires in COVID-19. Sequenced by immunoSEQ multiplex PCR; TCRdb stores in-frame clones only, minus some. The sample lists 310,000 or so clones, roughly 87% occurring once. Material for sequencing was PBMCs or T cells enriched from blood (not recorded which). The receptors derive from a woman between 40 and 50 years old who had recovered from COVID-19.

The chain joins TRBV27 to TRBJ2-7; D is possibly TRBD1 (5 bases). The ends were cut back, 8 bases at V and 3 bases at J, with 14 bases in the middle. The germline CDR1 and CDR2 sequences are MNHEY and SMNVEV (reference sequence). This CDR3 is built from 13 residues. The CDR3 spells CASGPTDSYEQYF. Here the CDR3 DNA reads TGTGCCAGCGGGCCGACAGACAGCTACGAGCAGTACTTC.

The V and J genes are TRBV29-1 and TRBJ1-5, with D tentatively TRBD1 (5 bases). Trimming pared 5 bases from V and 7 bases from J, leaving 12 bases between. The CDR3 has 12 amino acids. From germline, CDR1 is SQVTM and CDR2 ANQGSEA. CDR3 protein: CSVRQGGQPQHF. CDR3 DNA sequence: TGCAGCGTTAGGCAGGGTGGCCAGCCCCAGCATTTT.

This sequence joins TRBV6-2 or TRBV6-3 and TRBJ2-5; weak D call: TRBD1 (6 bases). This CDR3 spans 17 amino acids. Germline V lookup: CDR1 MNHEY, CDR2 SVGEGT. V gave up 2 bases and J gave up 3 bases, with 19 bases separating them. CDR3: CASSYGLLGHIKETQYF. CDR3 coding DNA: TGTGCCAGCAGTTACGGGCTGCTGGGACACATAAAAGAGACCCAGTACTTC.

A note on this clone: At one of its ends the junction is not consistent with the germline gene, which may arise from a read error. The J gene is TRBJ2-3, the V gene TRBV5-1; D call uncertain. The CDR3 contains 13 residues. Germline V CDR1 and CDR2: SGHRS, YFSETQ. In nucleotides, the CDR3 is TGTGCCAGCAGCTTGCCCCTTCGGGATACGCAGTATTTT. This codes for CASSLPLRDTQYF.

The V call is TRBV6-2 or TRBV6-3, the J call TRBJ2-7; D is perhaps TRBD1 (6 bases). The V and J ends lost 3 bases and 5 bases respectively, with 23 bases between them. CDR1 and CDR2 from the germline V gene are MNHEY and SVGEGT. This CDR3 has 17 amino acids. The CDR3 region is CASSYGTGLIIMDEQYF. The DNA of the CDR3 is TGTGCCAGCAGTTATGGAACAGGGTTGATCATCATGGACGAGCAGTACTTC.

V and J are TRBV7-2 and TRBJ2-1; 9 bases fit TRBD2. CDR1 SGHTA and CDR2 FQGNSA come from the germline V gene. Trimming cost V 5 bases and J 4 bases; bases outside gene matches: 3. This CDR3 has 14 amino acids. The CDR3, as DNA: TGTGCCAGCAGCCCGGGACTAGCTTACAATGAGCAGTTCTTC. It is translated as CASSPGLAYNEQFF.

This rearrangement joins TRBV28 to TRBJ2-1; D might be TRBD2 (7 bases). Germline CDR1 is MDHEN and CDR2 is SYDVKM. The CDR3 length is 16 residues. Between the trimmed V and J ends, which lost 5 bases and 9 bases, there was a span of 23 bases. Here the CDR3 reads CASSGGGTPLVGEQFF. CDR3 sequence (DNA): TGTGCCAGCAGTGGGGGGGGCACCCCCCTGGTCGGTGAGCAGTTCTTC.

The V and J genes are TRBV6-2 or TRBV6-3 and TRBJ1-1, with D perhaps TRBD1 (6 bases). Germline loops: CDR1 MNHEY, CDR2 SVGEGT. The CDR3 covers 15 residues. The germline V and J ends were trimmed by 5 bases and 2 bases, with 15 bases remaining between them. The CDR3 coding sequence is TGTGCCAGCAGTACAGCGGACAGCATTAACACTGAAGCTTTCTTT. This encodes CASSTADSINTEAFF.

This chain joins TRBV7-2 and TRBJ2-1; 7 nucleotides match TRBD1. The V gene end was trimmed by 5 bases and the J gene end by 0 bases; junction bases not matched to a gene: 7. CDR3 length: 16 residues. The germline V gene encodes CDR1 SGHTA and CDR2 FQGNSA. The CDR3 nucleotides read TGTGCCAGCAGCCCTGAGGGGGCTCACTCCTACAATGAGCAGTTCTTC. As protein: CASSPEGAHSYNEQFF.

The rearrangement links TRBV19 to TRBJ1-1; D ambiguous. The CDR3 is made up of 15 amino acids. Trimming removed 0 bases from V and 1 base from J, with 9 bases in between. Looked up from germline, CDR1 is LNHDA and CDR2 is SQIVND (reference sequence). CDR3 DNA: TGTGCCAGTAGTATAGAGCACACCCCGAACACTGAAGCTTTCTTT. Its protein product is CASSIEHTPNTEAFF.

The rearrangement joins TRBV6-2 or TRBV6-3 to TRBJ1-2; D not resolved. The CDR3 extends over 15 amino acids. Germline V gives CDR1 MNHEY, CDR2 SVGEGT. V was shortened by 0 bases and J by 8 bases, with 16 bases between the two germline ends. CDR3 loop: CASSYSKSKLGGYTF. The DNA of the CDR3 is TGTGCCAGCAGTTACTCGAAGTCCAAATTGGGCGGCTACACCTTC.

V is TRBV10-3 and J is TRBJ1-6, with 8 bases aligning to TRBD1. The J segment lost 2 bases and the V segment lost 5 bases, leaving 5 bases of the junction unmatched. This CDR3 comprises 16 residues. Germline V gene lookup returns CDR1 ENHRY and CDR2 SYGVKD. CDR3 protein: CAISSQGAAYNSPLHF. For the CDR3, the DNA is TGTGCCATCAGTTCCCAGGGGGCGGCCTATAATTCACCCCTCCACTTT.

The chain recombines TRBV12-3 or TRBV12-4 with TRBJ2-1; 7 nucleotides match TRBD2. J lost 6 bases, V lost 6 bases, and 5 bases had no gene match. The CDR3 totals 13 residues. The CDR3 reads CASSLLATNEQFF. As DNA, the CDR3 is TGTGCCAGCAGCCTACTAGCGACCAATGAGCAGTTCTTC.

This clone appeared a few times. The J gene is TRBJ2-7, the V gene TRBV6-6; D gene unclear. The CDR3 has 14 amino acids. V lost 0 bases to trimming and J lost 5 bases, with 11 bases between them. Germline CDR1 and CDR2: MNHNY and SVGAGI (reference sequence). In DNA, the CDR3 is TGTGCCAGCAGTTACTCGATGGAGTCTAACGAGCAGTACTTC. This codes for CASSYSMESNEQYF.